This T cell receptor beta chain appears in the sequencing data of a study of CD8 T cells in Susac syndrome. RNA totalling about 0.45 to 1 ug underwent reverse transcription with random hexamers. Amplification of TCR beta CDR3 was carried out by immunoSEQ multiplex PCR, which covered 54 Vbeta and 13 Jbeta segments. TCRdb re-derived calls from the immunoSEQ multiplex PCR reads in MiXCR, one entry per CDR3 protein. The table has approximately 120,000 distinct CDR3 sequences, around 94% seen once. This CDR3 region has 13 residues. Trimming removed 6 bases at V and 8 bases at J, with 16 bases between. Germline-derived CDR1 and CDR2 are MDHEN and SYDVKM.

Material: CD4+ T cells from PBMCs. The sequence derives from a human donor in good health. This chain connects TRBV28 to TRBJ1-2; D not resolved. CDR3 bases: TGTGCCAGCAGGGACTCTACTTGGAGGGGCTACACCTTC. Protein product: CASRDSTWRGYTF.